This TCR beta chain was retrieved from a study of monozygotic twins with inflammatory bowel disease. Findings of the study overall: For repertoire similarity, concordant twins did not differ from discordant twins, possibly because power was limited.

Researchers put TCRalpha and TCRbeta cDNA through two nested PCRs lasting 16 and 9 cycles. After re-calling the 5' RACE reads, TCRdb lists one entry per CDR3 protein, DNA absent. This table lists roughly 200,000 distinct CDR3 sequences. To note about this clonotype: Its antigen is still unknown.

This CDR3 is built from 13 residues. The draw for each donor consisted of a single 2.5 ml blood sample. No sorting of T cells preceded isolation of total RNA from whole blood. Source material: blood. This clonotype was obtained from a human donor with ulcerative colitis or Crohn's disease, or a healthy co-twin of an affected twin (not recorded which). The chain carries TRBV12-3 or TRBV12-4 and TRBJ2-4; no DNA is available, so the TRBD1 call from TCRdb remains unchecked. CDR3 sequence reads: CASSLTGYAIQYF.